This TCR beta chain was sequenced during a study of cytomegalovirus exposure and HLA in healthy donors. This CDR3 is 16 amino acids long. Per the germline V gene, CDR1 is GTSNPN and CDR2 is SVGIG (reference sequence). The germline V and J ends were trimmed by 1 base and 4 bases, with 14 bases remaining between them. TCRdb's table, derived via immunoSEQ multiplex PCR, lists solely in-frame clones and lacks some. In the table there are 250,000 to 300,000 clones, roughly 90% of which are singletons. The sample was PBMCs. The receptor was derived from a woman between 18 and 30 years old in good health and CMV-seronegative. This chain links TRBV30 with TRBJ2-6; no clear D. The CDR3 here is CAWSDQATAGANVLTF. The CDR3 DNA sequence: TGTGCCTGGAGTGACCAAGCCACAGCAGGGGCCAACGTCCTGACTTTC.